The clone carrying this TCR beta chain has just a few counts. Its antigen remains unidentified. The germline V gene encodes CDR1 MDHEN and CDR2 SYDVKM. The CDR3 contains 17 residues. Trimming took off 7 bases at V and 4 bases at J, with 20 bases between the two ends. Individual cDNA molecules carried attached unique molecular identifiers. TCRdb re-called the 5' RACE reads with MiXCR, one entry per CDR3 protein. Here the sample spans under 70,000 distinct CDR3 sequences, less than 9.5% being singletons. This sample was taken from a study of early T cells in non-severe SARS-CoV-2 infection. Overall study context: The chains were unpaired, and the sequenced material was bulk RNA from unsorted whole blood.

Notes on the study in general: VDJdb matching, biased toward anti-spike CD8 responses, missed private and CD4 specificities.

This clonotype was sampled from an adult who was a healthcare worker with PCR-confirmed SARS-CoV-2 infection or an uninfected control (not recorded which). Sequencing was performed on whole blood, taken at baseline. This sequence joins TRBV28 and TRBJ2-6; D may match TRBD1 or TRBD2 (5 bases each). DNA for the CDR3: TGTGCCAGCACACACGCGAGGGAAGGGGCCGGGGCCAACGTCCTGACTTTC. Translated: CASTHAREGAGANVLTF. The complete variable domain, with remaining parts taken from reference TRBV28 and TRBJ2-6, reads DVKVTQSSRYLVKRTGEKVFLECVQDMDHENMFWYRQDPGLGLRLIYFSYDVKMKEKGDIPEGYSVSREKKERFSLILESASTNQTSMYLCASTHAREGAGANVLTFGAGSRLTVL.